This TCR beta chain was observed in a study of T-cell memory formation after mild COVID-19. Study as a whole: Largely, the TCR clusters proved donor specific. Notes on the study in general: In pre-infection memory, a portion of responding clones appeared, which suggested that cross-reactive memory joined.

Via MiXCR, TCRdb re-called the 5' RACE reads, giving one row per CDR3 protein. The sample has about 470,000 distinct CDR3 sequences; approximately 25% are singletons. This clonotype came up a few times. The antigen remains undetermined. The sequence was obtained from an adult woman who had mild COVID-19 (a few samples of this study predate the infection). Cell type and time point are not known. Sequencing input: PBMCs or a T cell subset sorted from them (not recorded which).

For the CDR3, the DNA is TGTGCCACACAACAGGGGGGAGAGACCCAGTACTTC. Translation: CATQQGGETQYF. The chain carries TRBV2 and TRBJ2-5; 8 nucleotides match TRBD1. Germline V gene data show CDR1 as SNHLY and CDR2 as FYNNEI. V was clipped by 10 bases and J by 4 bases; unmatched bases: 5. This CDR3 has 12 residues.